One sample yielded the 24 T cell receptor beta chains listed below, sequenced in a study of blood T cell repertoires in COVID-19 (dated by TCRdb to the early 2020s). Library preparation was by the immunoSEQ multiplex PCR assay. TCRdb retrieved this table from immuneACCESS and kept in-frame rearrangements only. Not all clones are present; in checked studies, unresolved V genes account for under half, and no reason is known for the remainder. This sample comprises roughly 190,000 clones, roughly 79% of them detected only once. Of the sample, 9.5% to 11% is held by the ten largest clones. The specimen was peripheral blood. These receptors all stem from a woman aged 40-49 years with COVID-19, enrolled during active disease.

The chain is built from TRBV28 and TRBJ1-2; D is unclear. The CDR3 covers 14 residues. The V and J ends lost 6 bases and 4 bases respectively, with 15 bases between them. The V gene's germline CDR1 is MDHEN and CDR2 SYDVKM. The CDR3 reads CASSPTHLTYGYTF. The CDR3 DNA reads TGTGCCAGCAGCCCTACCCACCTAACCTATGGCTACACCTTC.

The gene calls are TRBV12-5 and TRBJ2-6; D might be TRBD1 (5 bases). The CDR3 has 15 amino acids. V lost 3 bases, J lost 2 bases, and 8 bases lay in between. Germline CDR1 reads LGHNT; CDR2 reads FRNRAP. CDR3 protein: CASGLGQPGANVLTF. The CDR3, as DNA: TGTGCTAGTGGTTTAGGACAACCTGGGGCCAACGTCCTGACTTTC.

The chain carries TRBV10-3 and TRBJ2-5; D is possibly TRBD1 (5 bases). CDR1 and CDR2 (germline): ENHRY, SYGVKD. Trimming left V 6 bases short and J 1 base short, with 15 bases between. The length of the CDR3 is 15 residues. CDR3 DNA sequence: TGTGCCATCAGGGCCGGGCAGGGCCCCCAAGAGACCCAGTACTTC. Its translation: CAIRAGQGPQETQYF.

The chain is built from TRBV7-3 and TRBJ2-1; no clear D gene. This CDR3 is 13 amino acids long. Germline V lookup: CDR1 SGHTA, CDR2 FQGTGA. Trimming took 5 bases from V and 8 from J, leaving 13 bases between them. Here the CDR3 reads CASSQRTRDEQFF. CDR3 sequence (DNA): TGTGCCAGCAGCCAAAGAACACGGGATGAGCAGTTCTTC.

This chain uses TRBV5-5 with TRBJ1-6; 9 bases align to TRBD1. With V trimmed by 4 bases and J by 9 bases, 8 bases remained unmatched. The CDR3 is 15 residues long. The germline gives CDR1 SGHKS, CDR2 YYEKEE (reference sequence). The DNA of the CDR3 is TGTGCCAGCAGCAGAGAGGGACAGGGTACTTCACCCCTCCACTTT. Amino acid sequence: CASSREGQGTSPLHF.

The chain recombines TRBV4-2 with TRBJ2-2; D may be TRBD1 (6 bases). Trimming cost V 0 bases and J 3 bases, with 8 bases left between them. The CDR3 has 15 residues. The V gene's germline CDR1 is LGHNA and CDR2 YNFKEQ. The CDR3 is CASSQEGQYTGELFF. The CDR3 DNA follows: TGTGCCAGCAGCCAAGAAGGACAGTACACCGGGGAGCTGTTTTTT.

This clone has only a few counts. V is TRBV6-5 and J is TRBJ1-6; no clear D. The V end lost 7 bases, the J end lost 0 bases, and 10 bases lay between the germline ends. CDR3 length equals 15 residues. Per the germline V gene, CDR1 is MNHEY and CDR2 is SVGAGI. The CDR3 coding sequence is TGTGCCAGCACCATAAGTAGCTCCTATAATTCACCCCTCCACTTT. Translated, it gives CASTISSSYNSPLHF.

This clone was observed a single time. The V gene is TRBV7-9, the J gene TRBJ1-5, with a possible D match to TRBD1 (6 bases). The CDR3 runs 17 residues. From germline, CDR1 is SEHNR and CDR2 FQNEAQ (reference sequence). V lost 1 base to trimming and J lost 0 bases, with 13 bases between them. The chain's CDR3 is CASSLGGLGTSNQPQHF. Written as DNA, the CDR3 is TGTGCCAGCAGCTTAGGGGGGCTGGGGACTAGCAATCAGCCCCAGCATTTT.

In this sample, this clone turned up a few times. The chain is built from TRBV10-2 and TRBJ1-1; D uncertain. V dropped 4 bases and J dropped 4 bases, with 13 bases sitting between them. The CDR3 runs 14 residues. Per germline, CDR1 WSHSY and CDR2 SAAADI. The CDR3: CASSVPGGLTEAFF. CDR3 nucleotides: TGCGCCAGCAGTGTTCCAGGAGGCCTCACTGAAGCTTTCTTT.

The chain has TRBV7-9 and TRBJ1-1, with D unresolved. The CDR3 loop spans 15 amino acids. Germline-derived CDR1 and CDR2 are SEHNR and FQNEAQ (reference sequence). Between the trimmed V and J ends, which lost 0 bases and 1 base, there was a span of 9 bases. Here the CDR3 reads CASSLAMPGNTEAFF. CDR3 DNA: TGTGCCAGCAGCTTAGCGATGCCGGGGAACACTGAAGCTTTCTTT.

The genes are TRBV19 and TRBJ1-2, with 8 bases lining up with TRBD1. Germline V lookup: CDR1 LNHDA, CDR2 SQIVND (reference sequence). V was clipped by 5 bases and J by 4 bases; unmatched bases: 6. This CDR3 contains 14 residues. CDR3 in amino acids: CASSVRQGTYGYTF. The CDR3 DNA follows: TGTGCCAGTAGTGTAAGACAGGGGACCTATGGCTACACCTTC.

The chain is built from TRBV5-5 and TRBJ1-6, with TRBD1 as a possible D gene (6 bases). The CDR3 contains 16 residues. Germline CDR1 SGHKS, CDR2 YYEKEE (reference sequence). Trimming removed 2 bases at V and 7 bases at J, with 16 bases between. The CDR3 region is CASSFDRWGWNSPLHF. The CDR3 region has the DNA TGTGCCAGCAGCTTTGACAGGTGGGGATGGAATTCACCCCTCCACTTT.

This chain joins TRBV6-1 and TRBJ2-2, with D possibly matching TRBD2 (5 bases). CDR1 is MNHNS and CDR2 is SASEGT in the germline V gene. The CDR3 length is 16 residues. V lost 3 bases and J lost 0, with 11 bases in between. The DNA for the CDR3 is TGTGCCAGCAGTGATGTACTCGGGACGAACACCGGGGAGCTGTTTTTT. Translation gives CASSDVLGTNTGELFF.

The chain is built from TRBV7-2 and TRBJ2-3; possibly TRBD1 for D (6 bases). This CDR3 has 14 residues. Germline V gene lookup returns CDR1 SGHTA and CDR2 FQGNSA. V was pared by 3 bases and J by 5 bases, with 12 bases between. CDR3 sequence: CASSLVGAGDTQYF. The CDR3 coding sequence is TGTGCCAGCAGCTTGGTGGGGGCAGGAGATACGCAGTATTTT.

To note about this clone: The same CDR3 arises from other DNA sequences in this sample as well. This chain uses TRBV3-1 (or the pseudogene TRBV3-2) with TRBJ2-1; tentatively, D is TRBD2 (5 bases). The CDR3 is 12 amino acids. The V gene lost 1 base and the J gene lost 8 bases, with 6 bases spanning the gap. CDR1 is LGHDT, CDR2 YNNKEL, per germline (reference sequence). As DNA, the CDR3 is TGTGCCAGCAGCCAAGGAGGGTATGAGCAGTTCTTC. Translating it yields CASSQGGYEQFF.

A remark on this clone: Other DNA sequences in the sample encode the same CDR3. The CDR3 DNA follows: TGTGCCAGCAGCCCAGATATAAATCAGCCCCAGCATTTT. It is translated as CASSPDINQPQHF. The rearrangement uses TRBV2 and TRBJ1-5; D is unclear. Trimming left V 6 bases short and J 4 bases short, with 10 bases between. Germline loops: CDR1 SNHLY, CDR2 FYNNEI. The CDR3 loop spans 13 amino acids.

This clone has just one count. The chain has TRBV19 and TRBJ1-2; D uncertain. The CDR3 is 13 amino acids. Germline loops: CDR1 LNHDA, CDR2 SQIVND (reference sequence). The V and J ends lost 5 bases and 4 bases respectively, with 11 bases between them. The CDR3 nucleotides read TGTGCCAGTAGTCGCGGGGTGGGCTATGGCTACACCTTC. Its translation is CASSRGVGYGYTF.

The chain joins TRBV27 to TRBJ2-3, with 8 bases identical to TRBD2. Losses at the gene ends were 6 bases for V and 4 bases for J; bases not matched to a gene: 12. CDR1 is MNHEY and CDR2 is SMNVEV in the germline V gene (reference sequence). The CDR3 is 16 residues long. The DNA for the CDR3 is TGTGCCAGCAGCCCCACGGGGGGGGGCCAACCAGATACGCAGTATTTT. This gives the protein CASSPTGGGQPDTQYF.

This rearrangement joins TRBV6-5 to TRBJ1-4; maybe TRBD1 (5 bases). This CDR3 contains 12 residues. V was clipped by 7 bases and J by 13 bases, with 16 bases between them. Germline values: CDR1 MNHEY, CDR2 SVGAGI. CDR3 amino acids: CASNGTRRGLFF. The DNA for the CDR3 is TGTGCCAGCAATGGGACTCGACGGGGACTGTTTTTT.

Only a few counts were recorded for this clone. The chain combines TRBV11-2 with TRBJ1-6, with 8 nucleotides matching TRBD1. V lost 6 bases, J lost 7 bases, and 8 bases stayed unmatched. CDR1 SGHAT and CDR2 FQNNGV come from the germline V gene. This CDR3 is 15 amino acids long. CDR3 coding DNA: TGTGCCAGCAGATACGACAGGGGCGGGAATTCACCCCTCCACTTT. It specifies CASRYDRGGNSPLHF.

The chain couples TRBV20-1 to TRBJ2-4; D is unresolved. Trimming took off 5 bases at V and 4 bases at J, with 3 bases between the two ends. Per the germline V gene, CDR1 is DFQATT and CDR2 is SNEGSKA (reference sequence). The CDR3 runs 10 residues. The CDR3 DNA reads as TGCAGTGCTGTAAAAAACATTCAGTACTTC. It codes for CSAVKNIQYF.

CDR3 coding DNA: TGTGCCAGTCTTAGCGGGGGGAGCACAGATACGCAGTATTTT. Protein: CASLSGGSTDTQYF. This chain connects TRBV5-6 to TRBJ2-3; 10 nucleotides match TRBD2. The CDR3 is made up of 14 amino acids. Germline trimming cut 8 bases from V and 0 bases from J; bases unmatched to any gene: 3. Germline lookup yields CDR1 SGHDT and CDR2 YYEEEE.

The rearrangement joins TRBV7-3 to TRBJ2-3; TRBD2 agrees at 7 bases. This CDR3 is built from 16 residues. Germline assignment: CDR1 SGHTA and CDR2 FQGTGA. V lost 3 bases and J lost 1; bases outside the gene matches: 7. The CDR3 sequence is CASSLVGAGRTDTQYF. The CDR3 DNA sequence: TGTGCCAGCAGCTTGGTGGGAGCGGGACGCACAGATACGCAGTATTTT.

The chain couples TRBV7-9 to TRBJ1-6, with D possibly matching TRBD1 (6 bases). CDR3 length: 15 residues. Germline values: CDR1 SEHNR, CDR2 FQNEAQ (reference sequence). Trimming pared 1 base from V and 9 bases from J, leaving 13 bases between. The CDR3 spells CASSLVTGRASPLHF. The CDR3 DNA reads as TGTGCCAGCAGCTTAGTGACAGGTCGTGCTTCACCCCTCCACTTT.